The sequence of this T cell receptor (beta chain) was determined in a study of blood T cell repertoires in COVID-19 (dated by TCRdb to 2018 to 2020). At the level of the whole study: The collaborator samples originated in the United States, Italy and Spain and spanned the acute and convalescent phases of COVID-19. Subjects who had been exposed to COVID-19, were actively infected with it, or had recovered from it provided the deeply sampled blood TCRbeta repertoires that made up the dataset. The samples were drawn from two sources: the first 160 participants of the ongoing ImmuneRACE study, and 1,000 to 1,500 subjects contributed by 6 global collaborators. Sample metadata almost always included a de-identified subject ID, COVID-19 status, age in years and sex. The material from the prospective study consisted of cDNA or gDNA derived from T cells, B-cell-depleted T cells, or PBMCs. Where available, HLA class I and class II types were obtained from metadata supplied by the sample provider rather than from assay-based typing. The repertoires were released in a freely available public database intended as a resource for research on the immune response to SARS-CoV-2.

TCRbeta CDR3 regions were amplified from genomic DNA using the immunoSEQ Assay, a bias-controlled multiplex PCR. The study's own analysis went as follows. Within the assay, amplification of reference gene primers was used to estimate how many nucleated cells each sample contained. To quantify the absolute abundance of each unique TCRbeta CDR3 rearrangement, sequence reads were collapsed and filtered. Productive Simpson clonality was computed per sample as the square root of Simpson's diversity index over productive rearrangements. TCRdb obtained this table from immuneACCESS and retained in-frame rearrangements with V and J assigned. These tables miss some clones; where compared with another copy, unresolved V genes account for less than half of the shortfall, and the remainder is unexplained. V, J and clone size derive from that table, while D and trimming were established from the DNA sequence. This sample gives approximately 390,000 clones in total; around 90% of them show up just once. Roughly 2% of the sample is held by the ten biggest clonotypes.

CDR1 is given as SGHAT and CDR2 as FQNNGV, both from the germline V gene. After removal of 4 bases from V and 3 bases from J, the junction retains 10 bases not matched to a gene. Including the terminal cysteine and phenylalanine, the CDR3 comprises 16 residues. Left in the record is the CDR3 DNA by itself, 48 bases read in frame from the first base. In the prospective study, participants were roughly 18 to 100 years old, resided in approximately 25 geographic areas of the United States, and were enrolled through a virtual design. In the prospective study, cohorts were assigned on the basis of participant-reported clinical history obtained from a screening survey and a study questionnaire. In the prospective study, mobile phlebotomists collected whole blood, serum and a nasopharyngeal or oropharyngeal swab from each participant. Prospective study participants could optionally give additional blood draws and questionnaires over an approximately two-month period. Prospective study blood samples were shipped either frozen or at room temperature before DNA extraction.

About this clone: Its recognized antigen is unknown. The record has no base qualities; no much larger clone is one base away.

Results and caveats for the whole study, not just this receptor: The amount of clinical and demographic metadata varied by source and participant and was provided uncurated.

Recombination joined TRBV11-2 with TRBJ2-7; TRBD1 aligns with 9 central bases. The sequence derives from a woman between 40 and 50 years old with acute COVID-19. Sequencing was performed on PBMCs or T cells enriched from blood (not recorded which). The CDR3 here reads CASSSYRDREYYEQYF. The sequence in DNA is TGTGCCAGCAGCTCATACCGGGACAGGGAATACTACGAGCAGTACTTC.